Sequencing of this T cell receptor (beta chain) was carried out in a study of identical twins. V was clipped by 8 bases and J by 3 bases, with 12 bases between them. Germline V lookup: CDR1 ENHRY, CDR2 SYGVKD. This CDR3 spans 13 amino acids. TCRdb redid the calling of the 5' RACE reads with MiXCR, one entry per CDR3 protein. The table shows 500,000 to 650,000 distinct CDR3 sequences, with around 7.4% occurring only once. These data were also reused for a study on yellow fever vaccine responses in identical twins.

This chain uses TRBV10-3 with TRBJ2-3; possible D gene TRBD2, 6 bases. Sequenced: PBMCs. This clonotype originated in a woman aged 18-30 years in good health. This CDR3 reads CAIQEGRTDTQYF. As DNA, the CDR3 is TGTGCCATCCAGGAGGGTAGGACAGATACGCAGTATTTT.